The clone carrying this T cell receptor beta chain has just one count. Its cognate antigen is unknown. These data belong to a study of cytomegalovirus exposure and HLA in healthy donors. Overall study results and limits: In a later analysis, specific HLA alleles were associated with approximately 16,000 TCR beta sequences at a 0.05 false discovery rate. Some TCR beta chains (164 of them) were listed as cytomegalovirus-associated. Some highly shared sequence variants likely arose as a pipeline artifact.

Germline-derived CDR1 and CDR2 are MNHNS and SASEGT. The trim removed 6 bases at V and 8 bases at J, leaving 12 bases unmatched. The CDR3 runs to 14 residues. Primers: 60 Vbeta forward and 13 Jbeta reverse. The table came from immunoSEQ multiplex PCR; TCRdb's copy has only in-frame clones and leaves some out. The sample lists about 160,000 clones; around 79% were seen once. The sequenced material came from PBMCs. The V gene is TRBV6-1, the J gene TRBJ1-1; 7 bases are shared with TRBD1. This receptor was taken from a human donor in good health. The CDR3 spells CASRRTGTVLEAFF. The CDR3 DNA sequence: TGTGCCAGCAGAAGAACCGGGACAGTCCTAGAAGCTTTCTTT.